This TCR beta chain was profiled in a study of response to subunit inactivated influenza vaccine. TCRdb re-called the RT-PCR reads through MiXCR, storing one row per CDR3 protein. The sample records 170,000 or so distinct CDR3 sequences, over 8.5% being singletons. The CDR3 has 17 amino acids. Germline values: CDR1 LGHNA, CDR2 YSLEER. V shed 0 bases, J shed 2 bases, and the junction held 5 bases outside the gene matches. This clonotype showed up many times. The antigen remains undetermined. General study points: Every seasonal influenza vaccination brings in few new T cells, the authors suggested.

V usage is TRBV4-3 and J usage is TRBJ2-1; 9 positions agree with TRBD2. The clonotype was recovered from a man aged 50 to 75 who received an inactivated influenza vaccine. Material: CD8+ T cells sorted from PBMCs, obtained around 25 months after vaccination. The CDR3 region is CASSQDRASGTYNEQFF. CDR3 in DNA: TGCGCCAGCAGCCAAGATAGGGCTAGCGGGACCTACAATGAGCAGTTCTTC.